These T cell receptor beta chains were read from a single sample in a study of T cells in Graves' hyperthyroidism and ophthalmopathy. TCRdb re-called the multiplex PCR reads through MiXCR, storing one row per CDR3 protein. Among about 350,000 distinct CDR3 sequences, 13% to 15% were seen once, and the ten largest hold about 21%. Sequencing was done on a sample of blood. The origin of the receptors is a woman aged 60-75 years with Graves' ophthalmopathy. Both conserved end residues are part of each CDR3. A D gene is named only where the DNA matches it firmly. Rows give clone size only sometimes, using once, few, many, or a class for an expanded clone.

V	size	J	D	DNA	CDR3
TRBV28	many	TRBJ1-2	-	TGTGCCAGCACCGCTCCGGGGGGGTCAAACTATGGCTACACCTTC	CASTAPGGSNYGYTF
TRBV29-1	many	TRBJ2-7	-	TGCAGCGTGGCAGTTGTGAACGAGCAGTACTTC	CSVAVVNEQYF
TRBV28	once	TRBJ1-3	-	TGTGCCAGCATTTTCAGCAGCGGACCGAGCTCTGGAAACACCATATATTTT	CASIFSSGPSSGNTIYF
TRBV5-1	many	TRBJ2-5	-	TGTGCCAGCAGTTTAGAGGCTGGGGCGGGGGAGACCCAGTACTTC	CASSLEAGAGETQYF
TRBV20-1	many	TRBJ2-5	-	TGCAGTGCTAGACCCTGGGAGAGAGAGACCCAGTACTTC	CSARPWERETQYF
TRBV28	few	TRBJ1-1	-	TGTGCCAGCAGTTTGCCACAGAGTACTGAAGCTTTCTTT	CASSLPQSTEAFF
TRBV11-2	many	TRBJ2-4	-	TGTGCCAGCTCTCTGACAGGAAACATTCAGTACTTC	CASSLTGNIQYF
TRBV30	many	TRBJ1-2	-	TGTGCCTCACAGACTAACTATGGCTACACCTTC	CASQTNYGYTF
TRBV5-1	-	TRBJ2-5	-	TGCGCCAGCAGCTTCTCCCTCAGGGCAGGCCAAGAGACCCAGTACTTC	CASSFSLRAGQETQYF
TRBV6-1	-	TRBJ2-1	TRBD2	TGTGCCAGCACCCCCGGCGGTAGCGGGAGGGAGTATAATGAGCAGTTCTTC	CASTPGGSGREYNEQFF
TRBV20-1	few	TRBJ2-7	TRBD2	TGCAGTGCCCGATTAGCGGGAGCTGTCTACGAGCAGTACTTC	CSARLAGAVYEQYF
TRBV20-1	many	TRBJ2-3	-	TGCAGTGCCCTTTCTCGTGCATATAGCACAGATACGCAGTATTTT	CSALSRAYSTDTQYF
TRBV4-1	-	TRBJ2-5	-	TGCGCCAGCAGCCAAGCCGTCACTCGGGAGACCCAGTACTTC	CASSQAVTRETQYF
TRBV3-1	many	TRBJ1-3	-	TGTGCCAGCAGCCTCCGACATACCATCTCTGGAAACACCATATATTTT	CASSLRHTISGNTIYF
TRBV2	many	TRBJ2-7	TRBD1	TGTGCCAGCAGTGAGAGGACAGGGCCCTACGAGCAGTACTTC	CASSERTGPYEQYF
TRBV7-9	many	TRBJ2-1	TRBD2	TGTGCCAGCACCGCGGGGGGGACTAGTGTCTTTGAGCAGTTCTTC	CASTAGGTSVFEQFF
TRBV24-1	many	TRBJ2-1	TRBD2	TGTGCCACCAGTGATTGGACTAGCGGGAAACGTGAGCAGTTCTTC	CATSDWTSGKREQFF
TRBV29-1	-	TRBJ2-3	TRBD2	TGCAGCGTTGAAGACCTTAGCGGGAGCACAGATACGCAGTATTTT	CSVEDLSGSTDTQYF
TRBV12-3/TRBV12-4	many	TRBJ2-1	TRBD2	TGTGCCAGTCTGGGGCTAGCGGGCCAAAGCTCCTACAATGAGCAGTTCTTC	CASLGLAGQSSYNEQFF
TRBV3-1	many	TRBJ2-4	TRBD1	TGTGCCAGCAGCCAGACAGGGAACATTCAGTACTTC	CASSQTGNIQYF
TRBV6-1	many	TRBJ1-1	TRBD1	TGTGCCAGCACTTTCGGACAGGGGACCACTGAAGCTTTCTTT	CASTFGQGTTEAFF
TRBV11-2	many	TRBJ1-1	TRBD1	TGTGCCAGCAGCATGACAGGGGGCGGGACTGAAGCTTTCTTT	CASSMTGGGTEAFF
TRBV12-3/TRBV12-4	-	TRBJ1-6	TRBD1	TGTGCCAGCAGTTGGGGTCGGACAGGGTCCTACTCACCCCTCCACTTT	CASSWGRTGSYSPLHF
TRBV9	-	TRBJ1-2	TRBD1	TGTGCCAGCAGCGTCACAGGGGGGATATATGGCTACACCTTC	CASSVTGGIYGYTF
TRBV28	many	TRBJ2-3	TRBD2	TGTGCCAGCAGCCTTAGCGGGAACCCCGGGACAGATACGCAGTATTTT	CASSLSGNPGTDTQYF
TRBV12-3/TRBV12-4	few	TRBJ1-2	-	TGTGCCAGCAGTTTCTTGACACGTAACTATGGCTACACCTTC	CASSFLTRNYGYTF
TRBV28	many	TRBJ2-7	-	TGTGCCAGCAATCCCTCCGATCCAGGAAAGCCCTACGAGCAGTACTTC	CASNPSDPGKPYEQYF
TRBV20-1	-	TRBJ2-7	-	TGCAGTGCTAGAGGGCCAGCCTCCGACCCCTTC	CSARGPASDPF
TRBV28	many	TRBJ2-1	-	TGTGCCAGCAGTGCACCGGGCGGGATCGCCTACAATGAGCAGTTCTTC	CASSAPGGIAYNEQFF
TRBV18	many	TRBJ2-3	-	TGTGCCAGCTCACCCCAATCCACAGATACGCAGTATTTT	CASSPQSTDTQYF
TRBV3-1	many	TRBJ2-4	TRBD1	TGTGCCAGCAGCCCATTGGGACAGCAAAACATTCAGTACTTC	CASSPLGQQNIQYF
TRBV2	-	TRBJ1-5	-	TGTGCCAGCAGTTCCCGGGGGGGCAGGGCGGGTCAGCCCCAGCATTTT	CASSSRGGRAGQPQHF
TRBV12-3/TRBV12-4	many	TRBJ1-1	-	TGTGCCAGCAGTTTTGGCGGGGGGAAGAACACTGAAGCTTTCTTT	CASSFGGGKNTEAFF
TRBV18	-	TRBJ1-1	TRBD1	TGTGCCAGCTCACTCACGGTCCTGGACAGGGGGCAGAGCACTGAAGCTTTATTT	CASSLTVLDRGQSTEALF
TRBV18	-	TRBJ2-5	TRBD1	TGTGCCAGCTCATGGGCCGGGACAGTTAACCAAGAGACCCAGTACTTC	CASSWAGTVNQETQYF
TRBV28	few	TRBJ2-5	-	TGTGCCAGCAGTGCTCGACTTGGACATTTCCAAGAGACCCAGTACTTC	CASSARLGHFQETQYF
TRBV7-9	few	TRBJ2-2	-	TGTGCCAGCAGCTTAGTGTCTTCGAACACCGGGGAGCTGTTTTTT	CASSLVSSNTGELFF
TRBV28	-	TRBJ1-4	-	TGTGCCAGCAGTCCCGATGAAAAACTGTTTTTT	CASSPDEKLFF
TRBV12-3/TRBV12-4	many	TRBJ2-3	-	TGTGCCAGCCGTCGCCACATGGGTCTAGCCCACAGCACAGATACGCAGTATTTT	CASRRHMGLAHSTDTQYF
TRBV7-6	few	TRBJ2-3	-	TGTGCCAGCAGCTTATTAACCCGTTACTCCTCCACAGATACGCAGTATTTT	CASSLLTRYSSTDTQYF
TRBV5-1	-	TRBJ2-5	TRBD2	TGCGCCAGCAGCTTGATGGGAGCGGGACCGCAAGAGACCCAGTACTTC	CASSLMGAGPQETQYF
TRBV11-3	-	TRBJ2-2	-	TGTGCCAGCACCGAAACCGGGGGTTCCGGGGAGCTGTTTTTT	CASTETGGSGELFF